Below, one T cell receptor (beta chain) is given with its context. The sample holds many counts of this clonotype. Its specific antigen is unknown. The record has no base qualities; no much larger clone is one base away. The record originates from a study of T cells in Graves' hyperthyroidism and ophthalmopathy (dated by TCRdb to the late 2010s). Background on the whole study: Peripheral blood samples were taken at the time of initial diagnosis, prior to any treatment. To identify TCR V-J signatures that set the groups apart, the researchers used a discovery cohort of 100 patients, made up of about 44 with Graves' ophthalmopathy and about 60 with stable Graves' hyperthyroidism. Prospective prediction of ophthalmopathy was tested in an independent validation cohort consisting of roughly 20 hyperthyroidism patients and 15 to 17 patients who later progressed to ophthalmopathy. The approximately 95 discovery patients were divided at random into training and test sets in a 7:3 ratio. In more than 5 Graves' hyperthyroidism patients, the study also compared T-cell repertoires from thyroid tissue with T-cell repertoires from blood. Once sampling was done, hyperthyroidism patients were given methimazole at a starting dose of 30 mg daily, whereas ophthalmopathy patients were given high-dose intravenous methylprednisolone. The paper describes TCR Vbeta CDR3 sequencing of 135 peripheral blood samples, made up of 40 to 45 ophthalmopathy patients, around 73 hyperthyroidism patients and 17 progressor patients. The paper as a whole reports these results and caveats: No statistical method was used to fix the sample size in advance, and group allocation was not hidden from the investigators. Most expanded thyroid clonotypes (frequency above 0.001) were also found in blood, which suggests that blood repertoires may mirror thyroid immune responses. A model built on a 13 V-J signature distinguished ophthalmopathy from stable hyperthyroidism, reaching 87.88% sensitivity and about 81% specificity in cross-validation and 80%/75% in testing. In validation, the model predicted progression to ophthalmopathy with roughly 70% sensitivity and approximately 72% specificity, a median of approximately 6.7 months before onset.

The TCR beta CDR3 regions were amplified from the RNA transcripts. For the first round of RT-PCR on the TCR CDR3, the HTBI primer set was used together with the Qiagen OneStep RT-PCR kit. Libraries were constructed in a second round of multiplex PCR, after which size selection and purification were performed. Libraries were sequenced paired-end with 100 bp reads on an Illumina HiSeq2000. From the authors' description of their analysis: SOAPnuke was used to process the raw data, with reads discarded if the reads contained adapters or uncalled bases, had a mean Phred below 15, or lacked an exact constant-primer or identifier match. High-quality paired reads were merged using COPE v1.2.5, and each unique nucleotide sequence was defined as a clonotype. MiTCR v1.1 was used to align clonotypes to the IMGT TRBV, TRBD and TRBJ reference segments. The analysis was restricted to V-J combinations with a frequency above 0.0001, which together covered roughly 99% of the repertoires. A TCS score was defined as the ratio of F50 (clonal expansion) to E x V (chaos), with BLOSUM62-based TCRdist applied between CDR3 peptides within each V-J. Welch's t-statistics and random forest reduced fewer than 550 V-J features to 13, which were used in a naive Bayes classifier (R e1071). The public reads were run again by TCRdb, first through fastp at Q25 and then through MiXCR, and only productive beta chains were kept. Under each unique CDR3 protein, matching rows form one entry showing the most common genes and DNA. The V and J calls come from TCRdb's annotation, not from the publication. The sample table lists over 300,000 distinct CDR3 sequences, approximately 15% of them with a count of one. Of the sample, approximately 10% is held by the ten largest clones.

Inclusive of the bounding cysteine and phenylalanine, the CDR3 is 14 residues long. Only CDR3 DNA remains: 42 bases, in frame from the first base. V is clipped by 5 bases and J by 4 bases, and the sequence between their germline boundaries is 14 bases long. Reading the germline V gene gives CDR1 SGHVS and CDR2 FQNEAQ. Stable Graves' hyperthyroidism was defined as no progression to ophthalmopathy during 18 months of follow-up. The hyperthyroidism patients were between 18 and 65 years old and newly diagnosed, with a disease duration of less than 2 months. Any patient with an uncontrolled infection, another autoimmune disease, pregnancy or lactation was excluded. Diagnoses relied on clinical symptoms, serum thyroxine and TRAb, thyroid ultrasound and orbital computed tomography. Ficoll-Paque density gradient centrifugation was used to isolate PBMCs from 8 to 10 ml of fresh peripheral blood. Total RNA was extracted using Trizol reagent, and RNA quality was assessed on an Agilent 2100 Bioanalyzer.

The sequenced sample was blood. The sequence links TRBV7-8 to TRBJ1-2; the D region possibly corresponds to TRBD1 (6 bases align). This TCR was sampled from an older woman with Graves' hyperthyroidism. This receptor has the CDR3 CASSGRDTLYGYTF. The bases are TGTGCCAGCAGCGGACGGGACACCCTCTATGGCTACACCTTC.